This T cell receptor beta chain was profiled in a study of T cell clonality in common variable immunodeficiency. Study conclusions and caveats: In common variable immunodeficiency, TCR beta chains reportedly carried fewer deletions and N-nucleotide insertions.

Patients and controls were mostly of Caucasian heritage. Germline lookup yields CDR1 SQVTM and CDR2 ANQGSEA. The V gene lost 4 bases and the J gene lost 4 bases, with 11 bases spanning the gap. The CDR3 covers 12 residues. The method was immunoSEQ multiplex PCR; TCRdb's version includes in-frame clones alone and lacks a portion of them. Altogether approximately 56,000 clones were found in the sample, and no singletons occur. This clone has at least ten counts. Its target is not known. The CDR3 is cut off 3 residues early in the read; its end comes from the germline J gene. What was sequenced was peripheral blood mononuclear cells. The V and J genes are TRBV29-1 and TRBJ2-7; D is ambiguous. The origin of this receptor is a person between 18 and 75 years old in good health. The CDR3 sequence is CSVVAELYEQYF. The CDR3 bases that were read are TGCAGCGTTGTTGCGGAACTTTACGAG.